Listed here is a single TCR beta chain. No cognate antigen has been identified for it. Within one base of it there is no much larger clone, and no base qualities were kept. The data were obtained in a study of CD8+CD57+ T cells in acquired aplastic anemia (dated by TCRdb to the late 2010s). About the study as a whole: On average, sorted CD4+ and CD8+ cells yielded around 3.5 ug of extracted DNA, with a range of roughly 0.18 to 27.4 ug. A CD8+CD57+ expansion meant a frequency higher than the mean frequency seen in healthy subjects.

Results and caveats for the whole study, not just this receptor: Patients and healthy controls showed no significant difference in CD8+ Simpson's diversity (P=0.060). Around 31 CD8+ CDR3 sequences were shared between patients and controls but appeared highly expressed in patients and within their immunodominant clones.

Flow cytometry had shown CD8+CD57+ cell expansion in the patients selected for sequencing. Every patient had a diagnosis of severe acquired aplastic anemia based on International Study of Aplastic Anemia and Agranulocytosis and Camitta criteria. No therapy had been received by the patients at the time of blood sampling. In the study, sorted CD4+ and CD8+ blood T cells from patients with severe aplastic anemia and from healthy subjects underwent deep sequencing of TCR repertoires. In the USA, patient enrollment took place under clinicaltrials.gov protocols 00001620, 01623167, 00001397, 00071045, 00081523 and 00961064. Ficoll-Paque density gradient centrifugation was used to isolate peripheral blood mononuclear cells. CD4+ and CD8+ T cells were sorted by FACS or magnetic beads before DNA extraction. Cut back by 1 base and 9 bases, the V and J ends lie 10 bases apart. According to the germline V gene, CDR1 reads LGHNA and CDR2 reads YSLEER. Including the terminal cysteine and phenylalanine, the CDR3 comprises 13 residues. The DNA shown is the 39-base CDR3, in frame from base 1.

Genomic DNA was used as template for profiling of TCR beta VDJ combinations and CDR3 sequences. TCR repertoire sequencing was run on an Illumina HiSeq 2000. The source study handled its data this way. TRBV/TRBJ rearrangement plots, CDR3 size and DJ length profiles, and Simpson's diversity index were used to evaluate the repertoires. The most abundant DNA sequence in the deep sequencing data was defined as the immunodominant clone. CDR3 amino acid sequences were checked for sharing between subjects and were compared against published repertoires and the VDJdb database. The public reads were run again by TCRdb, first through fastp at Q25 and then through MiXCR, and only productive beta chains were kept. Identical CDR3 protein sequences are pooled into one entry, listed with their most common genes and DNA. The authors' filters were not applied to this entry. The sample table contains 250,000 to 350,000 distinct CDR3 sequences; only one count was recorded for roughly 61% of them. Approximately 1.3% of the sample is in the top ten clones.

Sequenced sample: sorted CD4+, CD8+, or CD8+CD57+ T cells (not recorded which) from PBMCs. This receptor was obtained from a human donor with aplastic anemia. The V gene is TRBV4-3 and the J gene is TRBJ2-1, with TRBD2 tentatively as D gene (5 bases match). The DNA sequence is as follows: TGCGCCAGCAGCCAAGTGGACTCCCTTGAGCAGTTCTTC. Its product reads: CASSQVDSLEQFF.